This entry lists 17 T cell receptor beta chains sequenced from one sample in a study of cytomegalovirus exposure and HLA in healthy donors. Both 60 Vbeta primers and 13 Jbeta primers went into the PCR. Profiling relied on immunoSEQ multiplex PCR, and the TCRdb table lists in-frame clones only, not all of them. The data contain more than 95,000 clones, approximately 76% of them singletons. Sequencing was done on a sample of PBMCs. These receptors were collected from a woman younger than 35 in good health and CMV-seropositive.

The CDR3 reads CASSQDRGSTDTQYF. Here the CDR3 DNA reads TGTGCCAGCAGCCAAGATAGAGGGAGTACAGATACGCAGTATTTT. The chain has TRBV14 and TRBJ2-3; perhaps TRBD2 as D (5 bases). Germline V CDR1 and CDR2: SGHDN, FVKESK. The CDR3 sequence is 15 residues long. The V gene lost 0 bases and the J gene lost 3 bases, with 10 bases spanning the gap.

This clone appeared a few times. The chain is built from TRBV5-1 and TRBJ1-3, with 7 bases identical to TRBD1. This CDR3 is built from 17 residues. Germline CDR1 reads SGHRS; CDR2 reads YFSETQ. V was clipped by 5 bases and J by 0 bases; unmatched bases: 11. The CDR3 sequence: CASSRTSGQVSGNTIYF. CDR3 sequence (DNA): TGCGCCAGCAGTCGAACGAGCGGACAGGTCTCTGGAAACACCATATATTTT.

This clone ranks as medium-sized. V usage is TRBV7-6 and J usage is TRBJ2-7; 7 nucleotides line up with TRBD1. CDR1 and CDR2 from the germline V gene are SGHVS and FNYEAQ. V was pared by 1 base and J by 1 base, with 4 bases of the junction left unmatched. This CDR3 is built from 15 residues. CDR3 nucleotide sequence: TGTGCCAGCAGCTTAGAGGGACAGCCTTCCTACGAGCAGTACTTC. It translates to CASSLEGQPSYEQYF.

The chain couples TRBV11-3 to TRBJ1-3; D unresolved. V gave up 1 base and J gave up 8 bases, with 3 bases separating them. Germline V gives CDR1 SGHNT, CDR2 YENEEA. This CDR3 region has 11 residues. Here the CDR3 DNA reads TGTGCCAGCAGCTTAGCGTACACCATATATTTT. It specifies CASSLAYTIYF.

The rearrangement uses TRBV7-8 and TRBJ2-7; 7 bases map to TRBD2. CDR1 and CDR2 (germline): SGHVS, FQNEAQ. The J segment lost 2 bases and the V segment lost 2 bases, leaving 6 bases of the junction unmatched. The CDR3 consists of 15 residues. The CDR3, as DNA: TGTGCCAGCAGCTTATCGCGCGGGAGTACCTACGAGCAGTACTTC. It encodes CASSLSRGSTYEQYF.

The chain carries TRBV28 and TRBJ1-2; 9 nucleotides align to TRBD1. Trimming at V came to 6 bases and at J to 0 bases, leaving 5 bases not matched to a gene. CDR1 and CDR2 from the germline V gene are MDHEN and SYDVKM. The CDR3 runs to 15 residues. This CDR3 is CASRTTGGSNYGYTF. CDR3 DNA: TGTGCCAGCAGGACGACAGGGGGATCTAACTATGGCTACACCTTC.

This clone was found once. The gene calls are TRBV19 and TRBJ1-5; D is unclear. Germline CDR1 reads LNHDA; CDR2 reads SQIVND (reference sequence). Trimming cost V 1 base and J 0 bases, with 13 bases left between them. The CDR3 is 17 residues long. The CDR3 sequence: CASSIGSAGYSNQPQHF. CDR3 DNA: TGTGCCAGTAGTATAGGATCGGCGGGGTATAGCAATCAGCCCCAGCATTTT.

The chain couples TRBV28 to TRBJ2-4, with D possibly being TRBD1 (6 bases). Germline lookup yields CDR1 MDHEN and CDR2 SYDVKM. Deletions cut 4 bases from V and 7 bases from J, with 20 bases between. This CDR3 contains 16 residues. Here the CDR3 reads CASSSPPGQSMNIQYF. The DNA for the CDR3 is TGTGCCAGCAGTTCCCCCCCCGGACAGAGTATGAACATTCAGTACTTC. Full variable domain (remainder filled in from reference TRBV28 and TRBJ2-4): DVKVTQSSRYLVKRTGEKVFLECVQDMDHENMFWYRQDPGLGLRLIYFSYDVKMKEKGDIPEGYSVSREKKERFSLILESASTNQTSMYLCASSSPPGQSMNIQYFGAGTRLSVL.

The chain couples TRBV5-4 to TRBJ2-7; 9 nucleotides line up with TRBD2. CDR1 and CDR2 (germline): SGHNT, YYREEE (reference sequence). The CDR3 loop spans 14 amino acids. J gave up 4 bases and V 5 bases, and 7 bases lay outside the gene matches. For the CDR3, the DNA is TGTGCCAGCAGACAGGGGCTAGCGGGATACGAGCAGTACTTC. Protein product: CASRQGLAGYEQYF.

This chain links TRBV27 with TRBJ1-1; D is ambiguous. Trimming cost V 5 bases and J 11 bases, with 21 bases left between them. CDR1 MNHEY and CDR2 SMNVEV come from the germline V gene (reference sequence). The CDR3 length is 14 residues. CDR3 residues: CASSPSLFGLGAFF. CDR3 DNA: TGTGCCAGCAGTCCCTCACTCTTCGGACTTGGGGCTTTCTTT.

This chain links TRBV25-1 with TRBJ1-4; 10 bases map to TRBD1. CDR3 length: 15 amino acids. V trimming: 1 base; J trimming: 6 bases; junction bases outside the gene matches: 2. CDR1 and CDR2 (germline): MGHDK, SYGVNS. CDR3 DNA: TGTGCCAGCAGTGAATCGGGGACAGGGGATGAAAAACTGTTTTTT. Translation: CASSESGTGDEKLFF.

This clone was seen a single time. J is TRBJ2-7 and V is TRBV7-6, with 12 bases lining up with TRBD2. This CDR3 has 16 residues. CDR1 is SGHVS, CDR2 FNYEAQ, per germline. J lost 3 bases, V lost 5 bases, and 8 bases had no gene match. CDR3 nucleotide sequence: TGTGCCAGCAGCCCTTGGACTAGCGGGACCTTCTACGAGCAGTACTTC. Amino acid sequence: CASSPWTSGTFYEQYF.

The chain uses TRBV28 and TRBJ1-5; a possible D gene is TRBD1 (5 bases). The CDR3 is 17 amino acids. The ends were cut back, 5 bases at V and 4 bases at J, with 21 bases in the middle. The germline gives CDR1 MDHEN, CDR2 SYDVKM. The CDR3 sequence: CASSPPVGQGGNQPQHF. CDR3 nucleotides: TGTGCCAGCAGTCCACCGGTGGGGCAGGGAGGAAATCAGCCCCAGCATTTT.

This chain joins TRBV5-1 and TRBJ2-2; TRBD2 is a possible D gene (5 bases). V was trimmed by 3 bases and J by 1 base, leaving 13 bases between them. The CDR3 extends over 16 amino acids. The germline V gene encodes CDR1 SGHRS and CDR2 YFSETQ. The CDR3 spells CASSWRPSGNTGELFF. CDR3 DNA: TGCGCCAGCAGCTGGAGGCCGAGCGGGAACACCGGGGAGCTGTTTTTT.

This sequence joins TRBV18 and TRBJ2-2; 8 bases match TRBD2. In germline, CDR1 is KGHSH, CDR2 LQKENI. This CDR3 has 16 amino acids. With 3 bases clipped from V and 5 bases from J, the junction kept 8 bases outside the gene matches. The CDR3 protein is CASSPYPAGATGELFF. The CDR3 nucleotides read TGTGCCAGCTCACCGTATCCAGCGGGGGCAACCGGGGAGCTGTTTTTT.

The gene calls are TRBV20-1 and TRBJ1-1, with D possibly matching TRBD1 (5 bases). Trimming stripped 6 bases from V and 8 bases from J, with 13 bases between. In germline, CDR1 is DFQATT, CDR2 SNEGSKA (reference sequence). The CDR3 spans 11 residues. The CDR3 nucleotides are TGCAGTGCCCTTAGACAGTCCGAAGCTTTCTTT. This translates into CSALRQSEAFF.

The V gene is TRBV29-1, the J gene TRBJ1-2; D gene unclear. The CDR3 loop spans 13 amino acids. CDR1 and CDR2 from the germline V gene are SQVTM and ANQGSEA. Trimming stripped 7 bases from V and 0 bases from J, with 12 bases between. As DNA, the CDR3 is TGCAGCGCCGCAGAGGGAGCTAACTATGGCTACACCTTC. Its protein is CSAAEGANYGYTF.